This entry lists 25 T cell receptor beta chains sequenced from one sample in a study of blood T cell repertoires in COVID-19. The table came from immunoSEQ multiplex PCR; TCRdb's copy has only in-frame clones and leaves some out. The table has about 190,000 clones, around 90% seen once. The sequenced sample was peripheral blood. These receptors came from a man between 50 and 59 years old with acute or convalescent COVID-19.

This clone was detected only a few times. The chain couples TRBV5-1 to TRBJ2-2; the D gene is possibly TRBD1 (5 bases). Germline CDR1 SGHRS, CDR2 YFSETQ. The CDR3 covers 15 residues. Trimming removed 1 base from V and 6 bases from J, with 13 bases in between. CDR3 sequence: CASSLTVLGAGELFF. In nucleotides, the CDR3 is TGCGCCAGCAGCTTGACAGTTTTAGGGGCCGGGGAGCTGTTTTTT.

This sequence joins TRBV6-2 or TRBV6-3 and TRBJ1-5; TRBD1 aligns across 9 bases. The CDR3 runs to 15 residues. The germline V gene encodes CDR1 MNHEY and CDR2 SVGEGT. J was trimmed by 2 bases and V by 5 bases; bases with no gene match: 4. Here the CDR3 DNA reads TGTGCCAGCAGTCCGACAGGGGGTGGCAATCAGCCCCAGCATTTT. Translating gives CASSPTGGGNQPQHF.

V and J are TRBV7-3 and TRBJ2-7; 10 bases map to TRBD1. With 5 bases clipped from V and 7 bases from J, the junction kept 8 bases outside the gene matches. Germline CDR1 reads SGHTA; CDR2 reads FQGTGA. This CDR3 has 14 amino acids. In DNA, the CDR3 is TGTGCCAGCAGCAGTGCGGGACAGGGGTCGGAGCAGTACTTC. This translates into CASSSAGQGSEQYF.

This chain links TRBV18 with TRBJ2-3; 9 positions agree with TRBD2. Germline CDR1 and CDR2: KGHSH and LQKENI. Unmatched junction bases numbered 5, after V lost 2 bases and J lost 2 bases. CDR3 length: 16 residues. CDR3 nucleotides: TGTGCCAGCTCACCAGCTAGCGGGACGTACACAGATACGCAGTATTTT. Translation gives CASSPASGTYTDTQYF.

This clone was found once. V and J are TRBV28 and TRBJ2-5, with 8 bases identical to TRBD2. V shed 4 bases and J 5 bases; nucleotides not matched to a gene: 6. The CDR3 is 14 amino acids. Germline V lookup: CDR1 MDHEN, CDR2 SYDVKM. CDR3 residues: CASSSGGDRETQYF. The CDR3, as DNA: TGTGCCAGCAGTTCCGGGGGGGATCGGGAGACCCAGTACTTC.

The chain carries TRBV5-8 and TRBJ2-1; tentative D call: TRBD2 (6 bases). This CDR3 is built from 12 residues. V lost 4 bases and J 9 bases, leaving 11 bases between the germline ends. Per the germline V gene, CDR1 is SGHTS and CDR2 is YDEGEE. CDR3 in DNA: TGTGCCAGCAGCACTAGCTTGGTTGAGCAGTTCTTC. Protein: CASSTSLVEQFF. Combining the CDR3 with reference TRBV5-8 and TRBJ2-1 gives the whole variable domain EAGVTQSPTHLIKTRGQQATLRCSPISGHTSVYWYQQALGLGLQFLLWYDEGEERNRGNFPPRFSGRQFPNYSSELNVNALELEDSALYLCASSTSLVEQFFGPGTRLTVL.

A note on this clone: At one end, the junction sequence differs from germline, possibly due to a read error. V and J are TRBV6-1 and TRBJ2-4, with 8 nucleotides matching TRBD2. From germline, CDR1 is MNHNS and CDR2 SASEGT. The CDR3 is made up of 16 amino acids. CDR3 amino acids: CASSEAPAGAQNIQYF. CDR3 coding DNA: TGTGCCAGCAGTGAAGCGCCAGCGGGAGCCCAAAACATTCAGTACTTC.

The chain employs TRBV7-2 and TRBJ2-3, with D possibly being TRBD2 (6 bases). The germline gives CDR1 SGHTA, CDR2 FQGNSA. This CDR3 is built from 13 residues. V lost 5 bases, J lost 10 bases, and 16 bases lay in between. The CDR3 nucleotides read TGTGCCAGCAGCCCACGGGTAGGCGGGGCGCAGTATTTT. Translated, it gives CASSPRVGGAQYF.

This rearrangement joins TRBV7-7 to TRBJ2-1, with 9 nucleotides matching TRBD1. Germline V gives CDR1 SSHAT, CDR2 FNYEAQ (reference sequence). Trimming at V came to 5 bases and at J to 2 bases, leaving 4 bases not matched to a gene. The CDR3 runs 15 residues. CDR3 sequence reads: CASSEGTGTYNEQFF. CDR3 sequence (DNA): TGTGCCAGCAGCGAGGGGACAGGGACCTACAATGAGCAGTTCTTC.

This clone was detected only once. The V and J genes are TRBV7-6 and TRBJ1-6, with D perhaps matching TRBD1 (6 bases). Per germline, CDR1 SGHVS and CDR2 FNYEAQ. Between the trimmed V and J ends, which lost 2 bases and 1 base, there was a span of 6 bases. The CDR3 is made up of 15 amino acids. In nucleotides, the CDR3 is TGTGCCAGCAGCTTAACAGGGTCCTATAATTCACCCCTCCACTTT. As protein: CASSLTGSYNSPLHF.

This sequence joins TRBV5-4 and TRBJ2-1, with D possibly being TRBD2 (6 bases). The CDR3 has 15 residues. The germline gives CDR1 SGHNT, CDR2 YYREEE (reference sequence). V was pared by 4 bases and J by 4 bases, with 15 bases between. The CDR3: CASSEGLAQYNEQFF. The CDR3 nucleotides read TGTGCCAGCAGCGAAGGGCTAGCGCAATACAATGAGCAGTTCTTC.

The rearrangement joins TRBV7-9 to TRBJ1-3; D unresolved. CDR3 length: 16 amino acids. Germline V gene lookup returns CDR1 SEHNR and CDR2 FQNEAQ (reference sequence). Trimming stripped 5 bases from V and 0 bases from J, with 14 bases between. CDR3 sequence: CASSDKAGSSGNTIYF. In DNA form, the CDR3 reads TGTGCCAGCAGCGATAAGGCGGGGAGCTCTGGAAACACCATATATTTT.

This rearrangement joins TRBV4-2 to TRBJ2-7, with D perhaps matching TRBD1 (6 bases). V lost 3 bases, J lost 3 bases, and 6 bases lay in between. The germline V gene encodes CDR1 LGHNA and CDR2 YNFKEQ. The CDR3 has 12 residues. The CDR3 is CASSQGHYEQYF. The CDR3 DNA reads TGTGCCAGCAGCCAGGGACACTACGAGCAGTACTTC.

V is TRBV9 and J is TRBJ1-4; tentatively, D is TRBD1 (6 bases). CDR3 size: 14 residues. V lost 4 bases to trimming and J lost 0 bases, with 7 bases between them. Germline lookup yields CDR1 SGDLS and CDR2 YYNGEE. The CDR3: CASSTGPTNEKLFF. The CDR3 DNA is TGTGCCAGCAGCACAGGGCCAACTAATGAAAAACTGTTTTTT.

The gene calls are TRBV28 and TRBJ1-1, with D hard to call. The V and J ends lost 8 bases and 3 bases respectively, with 10 bases between them. CDR3 length equals 12 residues. CDR1 is MDHEN and CDR2 is SYDVKM in the germline V gene. The CDR3: CASSGSDTEAFF. The CDR3 DNA reads as TGTGCCAGCTCAGGATCGGACACTGAAGCTTTCTTT.

The V call is TRBV6-5, the J call TRBJ2-5, with TRBD1 as a possible D gene (7 bases). Looked up from germline, CDR1 is MNHEY and CDR2 is SVGAGI. The CDR3 has 14 amino acids. V was trimmed by 8 bases and J by 7 bases, leaving 20 bases between them. The CDR3 here is CASRPGGQPGTQYF. CDR3 coding DNA: TGTGCCAGCCGCCCAGGGGGGCAGCCGGGGACCCAGTACTTC.

J is TRBJ1-2 and V is TRBV5-1; the match to TRBD1 covers 10 bases. CDR1 and CDR2 (germline): SGHRS, YFSETQ. This CDR3 has 13 amino acids. V dropped 4 bases and J dropped 8; count of bases not matched to a gene: 5. The DNA of the CDR3 is TGCGCCAGCAGCGCAGGGACAGGGGAAGGCTACACCTTC. Its protein product is CASSAGTGEGYTF.

This chain links TRBV9 with TRBJ2-1; D might be TRBD2 (6 bases). The CDR3 loop spans 15 amino acids. V gave up 0 bases and J gave up 4 bases, with 11 bases separating them. Germline values: CDR1 SGDLS, CDR2 YYNGEE. In nucleotides, the CDR3 is TGTGCCAGCAGCGTAGCTGGGGACTTTTACAATGAGCAGTTCTTC. It translates to CASSVAGDFYNEQFF.

The J gene is TRBJ2-6, the V gene TRBV19; 7 positions agree with TRBD2. Germline loops: CDR1 LNHDA, CDR2 SQIVND (reference sequence). Trimming at V came to 9 bases and at J to 0 bases, leaving 8 bases not matched to a gene. This CDR3 comprises 16 residues. The CDR3 sequence is CASRWGGVSGANVLTF. CDR3 nucleotides: TGTGCCAGCAGATGGGGGGGGGTCTCTGGGGCCAACGTCCTGACTTTC.

The rearrangement uses TRBV11-2 and TRBJ1-2; no reliable D call. The germline V and J ends were trimmed by 2 bases and 5 bases, with 9 bases remaining between them. The CDR3 extends over 13 amino acids. From germline, CDR1 is SGHAT and CDR2 FQNNGV. CDR3 amino acids: CASSLTPDYGYTF. The CDR3 coding sequence is TGTGCCAGCAGCTTAACGCCAGATTATGGCTACACCTTC.

The chain uses TRBV12-3 or TRBV12-4 and TRBJ2-5, with D unresolved. This CDR3 comprises 10 residues. The V and J ends lost 4 bases and 8 bases respectively, with 5 bases between them. The CDR3, as DNA: TGTGCCAGCAGTTCAACTACCCAGTACTTC. This gives the protein CASSSTTQYF.

The rearrangement uses TRBV5-5 and TRBJ2-1; unclear D gene. Germline-derived CDR1 and CDR2 are SGHKS and YYEKEE (reference sequence). Between the trimmed V and J ends, which lost 1 base and 12 bases, there was a span of 14 bases. This CDR3 is 13 amino acids long. In nucleotides, the CDR3 is TGTGCCAGCAGCTTGTTACTCCCCGTTGGGCAGTTCTTC. As protein: CASSLLLPVGQFF.

The chain is built from TRBV23-1 and TRBJ2-6; 9 bases align to TRBD2. TRBV23-1 qualifies as an ORF whose function is uncertain. This CDR3 contains 18 residues. The J segment lost 3 bases and the V segment lost 4 bases, leaving 10 bases of the junction unmatched. The CDR3 bases are TGCGCCAGCAGTCCAGCGGGGGGTACCCTCGGTGGGGCCAACGTCCTGACTTTC. Its translation: CASSPAGGTLGGANVLTF.

V usage is TRBV9 and J usage is TRBJ2-2; D may be TRBD1 (6 bases). Trimming stripped 5 bases from V and 2 bases from J, with 16 bases between. This CDR3 has 16 amino acids. The V gene's germline CDR1 is SGDLS and CDR2 YYNGEE. CDR3 DNA: TGTGCCAGCAGAGACGGCAGGGGCGCAAACACCGGGGAGCTGTTTTTT. Its translation: CASRDGRGANTGELFF.

The chain employs TRBV7-9 and TRBJ1-3; 7 bases align to TRBD1. The CDR3 is made up of 14 amino acids. Germline V gene data show CDR1 as SEHNR and CDR2 as FQNEAQ (reference sequence). After removal of 5 bases from V and 4 bases from J, the junction contained 5 bases not matched to a gene. The CDR3 region is CASSTWTGGNTIYF. The CDR3 DNA is TGTGCCAGCAGCACTTGGACAGGCGGAAACACCATATATTTT.